Below are 10 T cell receptor beta chains sequenced from a single sample in a study of sequential checkpoint blockade in melanoma. Method: immunoSEQ multiplex PCR; TCRdb's copy keeps in-frame clones and lacks some. The sample yields 2,600 or so clones, around 23% seen once. Regarding treatment: randomized to nivolumab then ipilimumab (arm A) or the reverse (arm B). The material was tumor tissue (inferred from file names), obtained from a patient given nivolumab and ipilimumab in sequence. Source of these receptors: a human patient with melanoma. Some clones in this sample may be carry-over from other donors' samples.

In this sample, this clone turned up a few times. This rearrangement joins TRBV30 to TRBJ1-4, with unresolved D. Germline V gives CDR1 GTSNPN, CDR2 SVGIG (reference sequence). This CDR3 has 15 amino acids. The V end was cut by 1 base, the J end by 0 bases, with 9 bases between. CDR3 amino acids: CAWSGGSSTNEKLFF. The CDR3 coding sequence is TGTGCCTGGAGTGGTGGCAGTTCAACTAATGAAAAACTGTTTTTT.

The chain recombines TRBV6-8 with TRBJ2-3; the match to TRBD1 covers 9 bases. The CDR3 consists of 16 residues. V gave up 1 base and J gave up 1 base; unmatched junction bases: 3. From germline, CDR1 is MNHGY and CDR2 SAAAGT. Here the CDR3 reads CASSYFRDRGTDTQYF. In nucleotides, the CDR3 is TGTGCCAGCAGTTACTTCCGGGACAGGGGCACAGATACGCAGTATTTT.

The sample holds many counts of this clone. This chain uses TRBV11-3 with TRBJ2-7; TRBD2 matches at 11 bases. CDR1 and CDR2 from the germline V gene are SGHNT and YENEEA. V trimming: 5 bases; J trimming: 4 bases; junction bases outside the gene matches: 16. The CDR3 is 18 residues long. The CDR3: CASSPLAGGSPRPYEQYF. CDR3 bases: TGTGCCAGCAGCCCGCTAGCGGGGGGCTCCCCTCGTCCTTACGAGCAGTACTTC. The full variable domain, in which reference TRBV11-3 and TRBJ2-7 provide the parts outside the CDR3, is EAGVVQSPRYKIIEKKQPVAFWCNPISGHNTLYWYLQNLGQGPELLIRYENEEAVDDSQLPKDRFSAERLKGVDSTLKIQPAELGDSAVYLCASSPLAGGSPRPYEQYFGPGTRLTVT.

The CDR3, as DNA: TGTGCCAGCAGCCAAGAAGCGGTTGTCGGGACCCAGTACTTC. Translated: CASSQEAVVGTQYF. The rearrangement uses TRBV14 and TRBJ2-5, with D tentatively TRBD2 (5 bases). Germline V gives CDR1 SGHDN, CDR2 FVKESK. V was pared by 0 bases and J by 7 bases, with 12 bases between. This CDR3 has 14 residues.

This clone has only a few counts. The chain couples TRBV11-3 to TRBJ1-2; 10 bases align to TRBD1. Germline-derived CDR1 and CDR2 are SGHNT and YENEEA. V gave up 4 bases and J gave up 8 bases; unmatched junction bases: 10. The CDR3 totals 15 residues. The CDR3 DNA follows: TGTGCCAGCAGCTCGATAGGGACAGGGGCCAGGGGCTACACCTTC. It codes for CASSSIGTGARGYTF. The complete variable domain, with remaining parts taken from reference TRBV11-3 and TRBJ1-2, reads EAGVVQSPRYKIIEKKQPVAFWCNPISGHNTLYWYLQNLGQGPELLIRYENEEAVDDSQLPKDRFSAERLKGVDSTLKIQPAELGDSAVYLCASSSIGTGARGYTFGSGTRLTVV.

The chain couples TRBV29-1 to TRBJ2-3, with D unclear. Germline V lookup: CDR1 SQVTM, CDR2 ANQGSEA. Trimming removed 4 bases from V and 0 bases from J, with 11 bases in between. This CDR3 comprises 14 residues. The CDR3 loop is CSVVQSTSTDTQYF. DNA of the CDR3: TGCAGCGTTGTTCAGTCTACTAGCACAGATACGCAGTATTTT.

This clone was seen only a few times. The chain recombines TRBV12-5 with TRBJ1-3; D not certain. The germline gives CDR1 LGHNT, CDR2 FRNRAP. The CDR3 is 13 amino acids. DNA for the CDR3: TGTGCCAGCAAACAGAACTCTGGAAACACCATATATTTT. This encodes CASKQNSGNTIYF.

This clone was found many times. The chain carries TRBV11-3 and TRBJ1-2, with TRBD1 matching over 11 bases. The CDR3 is made up of 15 amino acids. With 5 bases clipped from V and 3 bases from J, the junction kept 5 bases outside the gene matches. CDR1 is SGHNT, CDR2 YENEEA, per germline. The CDR3 nucleotides read TGTGCCAGCAGCCAAAGGACAGGGGGCTACTATGGCTACACCTTC. This codes for CASSQRTGGYYGYTF.

In this sample, this clone turned up a few times. The chain has TRBV28 and TRBJ2-3, with 9 positions matching TRBD1. The V gene's germline CDR1 is MDHEN and CDR2 SYDVKM. V shed 3 bases, J shed 6 bases, and the junction held 7 bases outside the gene matches. The CDR3 has 15 residues. In nucleotides, the CDR3 is TGTGCCAGCAGTTTGGGGGGACAGGGTTGGGATACGCAGTATTTT. It encodes CASSLGGQGWDTQYF.

This clone was detected a few times. The rearrangement joins TRBV11-3 to TRBJ2-7; tentative D call: TRBD1 (5 bases). Germline lookup yields CDR1 SGHNT and CDR2 YENEEA. V was cut by 5 bases and J by 4 bases, with 18 bases left in between. The CDR3 runs 15 residues. In DNA, the CDR3 is TGTGCCAGCAGCCAAGTAGGGGTCCAGGGATACGAGCAGTACTTC. Amino acid sequence: CASSQVGVQGYEQYF.